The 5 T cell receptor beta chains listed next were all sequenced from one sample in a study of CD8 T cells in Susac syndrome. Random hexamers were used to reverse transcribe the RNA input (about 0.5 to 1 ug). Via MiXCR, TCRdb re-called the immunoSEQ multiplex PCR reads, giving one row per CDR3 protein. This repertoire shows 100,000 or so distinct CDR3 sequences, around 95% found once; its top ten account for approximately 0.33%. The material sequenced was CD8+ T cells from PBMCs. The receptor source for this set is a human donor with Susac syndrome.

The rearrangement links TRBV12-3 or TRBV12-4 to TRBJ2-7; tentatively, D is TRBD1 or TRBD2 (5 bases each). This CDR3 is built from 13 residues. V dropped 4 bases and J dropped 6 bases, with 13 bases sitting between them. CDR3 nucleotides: TGTGCCAGCAGTTGGGGGAGAGTGGGCGAGCAGTACTTC. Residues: CASSWGRVGEQYF.

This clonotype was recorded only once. CDR3 sequence reads: CASSQEGQNIQYF. The CDR3 bases are TGTGCCAGCAGCCAAGAGGGACAAAACATTCAGTACTTC. This chain uses TRBV3-1 with TRBJ2-4; either TRBD1 or TRBD2 may supply D (5 bases each). CDR3 length equals 13 residues. Germline-derived CDR1 and CDR2 are LGHDT and YNNKEL (reference sequence). Trimming took 0 bases from V and 5 from J, leaving 5 bases between them.

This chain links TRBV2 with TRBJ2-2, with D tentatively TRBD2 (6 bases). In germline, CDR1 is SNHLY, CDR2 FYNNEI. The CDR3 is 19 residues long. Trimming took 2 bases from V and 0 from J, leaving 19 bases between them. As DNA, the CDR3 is TGTGCCAGCAGTGAACGGGAAATATCCGGGACTTCGAACACCGGGGAGCTGTTTTTT. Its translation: CASSEREISGTSNTGELFF. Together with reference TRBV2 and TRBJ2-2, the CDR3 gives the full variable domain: EPEVTQTPSHQVTQMGQEVILRCVPISNHLYFYWYRQILGQKVEFLVSFYNNEISEKSEIFDDQFSVERPDGSNFTLKIRSTKLEDSAMYFCASSEREISGTSNTGELFFGEGSRLTVL.

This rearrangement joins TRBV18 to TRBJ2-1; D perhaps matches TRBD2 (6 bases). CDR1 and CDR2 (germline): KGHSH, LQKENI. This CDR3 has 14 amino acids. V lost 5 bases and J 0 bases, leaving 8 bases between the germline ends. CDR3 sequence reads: CASSGTHSYNEQFF. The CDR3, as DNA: TGTGCCAGCTCAGGGACTCACTCCTACAATGAGCAGTTCTTC. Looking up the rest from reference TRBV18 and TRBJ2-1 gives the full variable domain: NAGVMQNPRHLVRRRGQEARLRCSPMKGHSHVYWYRQLPEEGLKFMVYLQKENIIDESGMPKERFSAEFPKEGPSILRIQQVVRGDSAAYFCASSGTHSYNEQFFGPGTRLTVL.

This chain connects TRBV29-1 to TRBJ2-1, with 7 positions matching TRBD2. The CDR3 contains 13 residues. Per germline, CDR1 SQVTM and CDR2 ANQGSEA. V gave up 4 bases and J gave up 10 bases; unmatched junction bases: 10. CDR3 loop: CSVVVTSLSEQFF. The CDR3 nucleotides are TGCAGCGTTGTAGTGACTAGCTTAAGCGAGCAGTTCTTC.